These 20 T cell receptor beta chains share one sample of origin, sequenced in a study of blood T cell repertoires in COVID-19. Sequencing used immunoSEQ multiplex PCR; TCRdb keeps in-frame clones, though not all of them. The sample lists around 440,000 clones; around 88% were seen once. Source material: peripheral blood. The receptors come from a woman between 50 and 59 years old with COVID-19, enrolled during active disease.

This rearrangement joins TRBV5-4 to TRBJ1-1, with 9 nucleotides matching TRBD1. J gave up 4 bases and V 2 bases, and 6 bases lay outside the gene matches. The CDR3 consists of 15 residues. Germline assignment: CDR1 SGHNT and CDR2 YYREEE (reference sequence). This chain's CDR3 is CASSFRDRVVTEAFF. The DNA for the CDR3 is TGTGCCAGCAGCTTCCGGGACAGGGTTGTCACTGAAGCTTTCTTT.

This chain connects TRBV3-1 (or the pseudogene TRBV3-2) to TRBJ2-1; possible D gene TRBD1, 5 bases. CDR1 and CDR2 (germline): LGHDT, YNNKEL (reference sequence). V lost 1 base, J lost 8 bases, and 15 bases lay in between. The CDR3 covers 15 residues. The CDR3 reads CASSQGVAGMDEQFF. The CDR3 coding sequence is TGTGCCAGCAGCCAAGGAGTAGCAGGGATGGATGAGCAGTTCTTC.

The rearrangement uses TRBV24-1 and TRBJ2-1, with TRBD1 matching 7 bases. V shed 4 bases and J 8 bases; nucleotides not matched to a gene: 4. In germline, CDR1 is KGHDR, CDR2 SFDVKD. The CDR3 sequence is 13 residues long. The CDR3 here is CATSDPDRDEQFF. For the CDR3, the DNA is TGTGCCACCAGTGACCCCGACAGGGATGAGCAGTTCTTC.

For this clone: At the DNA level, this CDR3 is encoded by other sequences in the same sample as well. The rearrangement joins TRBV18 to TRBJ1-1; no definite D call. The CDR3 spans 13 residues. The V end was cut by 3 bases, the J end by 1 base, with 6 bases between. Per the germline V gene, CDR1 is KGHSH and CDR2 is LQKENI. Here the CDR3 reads CASSPTRNTEAFF. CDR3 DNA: TGTGCCAGCTCACCCACCAGGAACACTGAAGCTTTCTTT.

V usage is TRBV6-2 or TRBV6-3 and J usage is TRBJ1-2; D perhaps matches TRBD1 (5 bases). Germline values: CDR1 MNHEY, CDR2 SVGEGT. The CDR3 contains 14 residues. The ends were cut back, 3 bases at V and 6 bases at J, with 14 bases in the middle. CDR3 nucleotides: TGTGCCAGCAGTTATCTGGGGCAGACCGATGGCTACACCTTC. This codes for CASSYLGQTDGYTF.

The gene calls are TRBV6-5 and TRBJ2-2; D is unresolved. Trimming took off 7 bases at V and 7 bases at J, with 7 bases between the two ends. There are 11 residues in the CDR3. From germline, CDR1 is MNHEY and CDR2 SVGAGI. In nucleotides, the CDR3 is TGTGCCAGCACCGCGAACGGGGAGCTGTTTTTT. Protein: CASTANGELFF.

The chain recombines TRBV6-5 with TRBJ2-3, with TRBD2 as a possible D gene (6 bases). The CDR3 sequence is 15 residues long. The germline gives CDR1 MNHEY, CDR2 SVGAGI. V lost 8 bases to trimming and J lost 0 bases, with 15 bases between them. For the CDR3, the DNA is TGTGCCAGCGAAGGGCGGGGAATAAGCACAGATACGCAGTATTTT. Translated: CASEGRGISTDTQYF.

This chain's CDR3 is CASPEDGGNTIYF. In DNA, the CDR3 is TGTGCCAGCCCTGAGGATGGAGGAAACACCATATATTTT. The rearrangement joins TRBV18 to TRBJ1-3, with unresolved D. In germline, CDR1 is KGHSH, CDR2 LQKENI. V was pared by 8 bases and J by 4 bases, with 12 bases between. This CDR3 is built from 13 residues.

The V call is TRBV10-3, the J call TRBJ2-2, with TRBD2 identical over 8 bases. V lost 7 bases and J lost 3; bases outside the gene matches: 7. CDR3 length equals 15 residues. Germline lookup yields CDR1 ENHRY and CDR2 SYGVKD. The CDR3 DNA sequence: TGTGCCATCAATAACCGGGGGGGCGACACCGGGGAGCTGTTTTTT. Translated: CAINNRGGDTGELFF.

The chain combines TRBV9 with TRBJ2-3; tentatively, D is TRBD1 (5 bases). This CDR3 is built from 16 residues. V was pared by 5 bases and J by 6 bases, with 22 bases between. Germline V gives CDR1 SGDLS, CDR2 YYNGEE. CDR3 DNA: TGTGCCAGCAGTCATCCCCTGGGGCTACCCGGGGATACGCAGTATTTT. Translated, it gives CASSHPLGLPGDTQYF.

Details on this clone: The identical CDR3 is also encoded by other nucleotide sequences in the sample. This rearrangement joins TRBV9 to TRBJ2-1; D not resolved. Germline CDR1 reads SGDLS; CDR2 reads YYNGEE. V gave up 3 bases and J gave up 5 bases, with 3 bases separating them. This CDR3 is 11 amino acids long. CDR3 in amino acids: CASSANNEQFF. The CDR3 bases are TGTGCCAGCAGCGCTAACAATGAGCAGTTCTTC.

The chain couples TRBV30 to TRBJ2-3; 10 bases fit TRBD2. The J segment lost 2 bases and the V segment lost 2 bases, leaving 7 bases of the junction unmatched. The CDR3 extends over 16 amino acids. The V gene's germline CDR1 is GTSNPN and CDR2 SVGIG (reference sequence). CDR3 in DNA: TGTGCCTGGAGTCTGGGACTAGCGCGAGACACAGATACGCAGTATTTT. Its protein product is CAWSLGLARDTDTQYF.

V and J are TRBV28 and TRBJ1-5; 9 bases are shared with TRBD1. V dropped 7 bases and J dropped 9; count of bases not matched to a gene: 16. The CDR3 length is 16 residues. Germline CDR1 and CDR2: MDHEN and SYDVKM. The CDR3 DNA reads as TGTGCCAGCACCCTCACGGGACAGGGACTTCAATCGCCCCAGCATTTT. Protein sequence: CASTLTGQGLQSPQHF.

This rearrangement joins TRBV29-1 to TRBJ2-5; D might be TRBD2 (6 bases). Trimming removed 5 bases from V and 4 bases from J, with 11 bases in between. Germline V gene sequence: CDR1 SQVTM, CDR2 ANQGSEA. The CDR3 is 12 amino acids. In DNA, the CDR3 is TGCAGCGTTCCCGGGAGCCCAGAGACCCAGTACTTC. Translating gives CSVPGSPETQYF.

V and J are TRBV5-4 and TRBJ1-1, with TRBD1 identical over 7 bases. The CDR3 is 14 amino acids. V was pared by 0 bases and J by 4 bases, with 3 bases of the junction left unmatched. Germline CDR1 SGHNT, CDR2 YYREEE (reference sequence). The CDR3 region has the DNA TGTGCCAGCAGCTTGGCCGGGACAGTCACTGAAGCTTTCTTT. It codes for CASSLAGTVTEAFF. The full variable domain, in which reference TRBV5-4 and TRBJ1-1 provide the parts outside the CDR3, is ETGVTQSPTHLIKTRGQQVTLRCSSQSGHNTVSWYQQALGQGPQFIFQYYREEENGRGNFPPRFSGLQFPNYSSELNVNALELDDSALYLCASSLAGTVTEAFFGQGTRLTVV.

The DNA of the CDR3 is TGTGCCATCAGCTTACAGGGGGCCTACGAGCAGTACTTC. Its translation is CAISLQGAYEQYF. V and J are TRBV10-3 and TRBJ2-7; 8 bases fit TRBD1. The CDR3 loop spans 13 amino acids. The trim removed 6 bases at V and 2 bases at J, leaving 3 bases unmatched. The germline V gene has CDR1 ENHRY and CDR2 SYGVKD.

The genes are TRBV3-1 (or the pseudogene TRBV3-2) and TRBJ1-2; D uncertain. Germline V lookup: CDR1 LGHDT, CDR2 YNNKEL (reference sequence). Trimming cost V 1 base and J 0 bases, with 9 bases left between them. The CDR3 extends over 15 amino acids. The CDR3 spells CASSQGNSPNYGYTF. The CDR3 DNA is TGTGCCAGCAGCCAAGGTAACAGCCCTAACTATGGCTACACCTTC.

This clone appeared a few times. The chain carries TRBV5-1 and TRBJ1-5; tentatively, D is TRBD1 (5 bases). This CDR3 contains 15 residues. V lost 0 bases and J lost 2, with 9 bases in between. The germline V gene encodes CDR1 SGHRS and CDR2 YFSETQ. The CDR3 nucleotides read TGCGCCAGCAGCTTGGACCAGGGTGGCAATCAGCCCCAGCATTTT. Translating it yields CASSLDQGGNQPQHF.

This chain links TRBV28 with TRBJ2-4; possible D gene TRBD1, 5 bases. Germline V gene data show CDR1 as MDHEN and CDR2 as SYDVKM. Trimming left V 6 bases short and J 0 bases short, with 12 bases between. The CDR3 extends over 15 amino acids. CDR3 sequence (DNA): TGTGCCAGCAGACCCGACAGACTAGCCAAAAACATTCAGTACTTC. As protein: CASRPDRLAKNIQYF.

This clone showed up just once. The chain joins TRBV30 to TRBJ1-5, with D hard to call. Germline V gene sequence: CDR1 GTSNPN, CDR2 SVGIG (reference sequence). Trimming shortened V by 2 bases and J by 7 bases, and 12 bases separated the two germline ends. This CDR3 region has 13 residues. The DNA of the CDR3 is TGTGCCTGGAGTTGGTCAGGAGGACAGCCCCAGCATTTT. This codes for CAWSWSGGQPQHF.